This TCR beta chain was recovered during a study of blood T cell repertoires in COVID-19 (dated by TCRdb to about 2020). Regarding the complete study: Collaborator samples came from the United States, Italy and Spain and covered acute and convalescent phases of COVID-19. The prospective study material was composed of cDNA or gDNA derived from T cells, B-cell-depleted T cells, or PBMCs. Deeply sampled blood TCRbeta repertoires from subjects exposed to, actively infected with, or recovered from COVID-19 were included in the dataset. A freely available public database, intended as a resource for researchers studying the immune response to SARS-CoV-2, is where the repertoires were released. Samples came from the ongoing ImmuneRACE study (first 160 participants) plus 1,254 subjects from 6 global collaborators. Sample metadata almost always included a de-identified subject ID, COVID-19 status, age in years and sex. Where available, HLA class I and class II types were obtained from metadata supplied by the sample provider rather than from assay-based typing.

The study at large found these results: The amount of clinical and demographic metadata varied by source and participant and was provided uncurated.

As concerns this clone: Its cognate antigen has yet to be identified. Base qualities are missing; no much larger clone stands one base away.

Collaborating institutions collected whole blood in K2EDTA tubes following their own protocols. For TCRbeta analysis, collaborators shipped samples as frozen whole blood, isolated PBMCs, or DNA extracted from either of those sample types. Counted from cysteine to phenylalanine, this CDR3 has 12 amino acids. Only the CDR3 region is kept as DNA, spanning 36 bases read in frame from base 1. V loses 10 bases, J loses 4 bases, and the germline ends lie 13 bases apart. Via the germline V gene (reference sequence), CDR1 is LNHDA and CDR2 SQIVND. The immunoSEQ Assay, a bias-controlled multiplex PCR, was used to amplify TCRbeta CDR3 regions from genomic DNA. For the original study's pipeline: The number of nucleated cells in each sample was estimated from the amplification of reference gene primers within the assay. To quantify the absolute abundance of each unique TCRbeta CDR3 rearrangement, sequence reads were collapsed and filtered. For each sample, productive Simpson clonality was calculated as the square root of Simpson's diversity index over productive rearrangements. TCRdb took this table from immuneACCESS and kept in-frame rearrangements with V and J called. Such tables lack part of the clones; where checked against another copy, unresolved V genes explain under half of the gap, and the rest is unexplained. The V and J calls and clone size were taken over from that table, and D and trimming were inferred from the DNA. The sample records fewer than 100,000 clones, roughly 86% of which are singletons. Clones ranked in the top ten supply 10% of the sample.

The chain is encoded by TRBV19 joined to TRBJ1-1, with no confident D gene call. The TCR sequence derives from a man aged 45 to 65 with acute or convalescent COVID-19. The specimen was peripheral blood. This receptor carries the CDR3 CAIGRGATEAFF. In nucleotides, the sequence is TGTGCCATAGGACGGGGTGCCACTGAAGCTTTCTTT.